This T cell receptor (beta chain) was recorded in a study of T cells after posttransplantation cyclophosphamide. This clone was seen many times. Antigen specificity is unknown. Profiling relied on immunoSEQ multiplex PCR, and the TCRdb table lists in-frame clones only, not all of them. Reported are 40,000 to 55,000 clones, none seen only once; the ten largest carry about 2.2%. Study observations and caveats: Donor-recipient repertoire similarity was low at 1-2 months, rising over year one. TRB clonality was highly associated with recipient CMV seropositivity and reactivation.

The CDR3 contains 15 residues. CDR1 is SGHRS, CDR2 YFSETQ, per germline. V trimming: 4 bases; J trimming: 5 bases; junction bases outside the gene matches: 3. Sequencing was carried out using PBMCs. The chain couples TRBV5-1 to TRBJ2-5, with TRBD2 matching 15 bases. The clonotype comes from a man between 35 and 55 years old in good health, CMV-negative, and a related stem cell transplant donor. The CDR3 loop is CASSHGTSGRETQYF. DNA for the CDR3: TGCGCCAGCAGCCACGGGACTAGCGGGAGGGAGACCCAGTACTTC.